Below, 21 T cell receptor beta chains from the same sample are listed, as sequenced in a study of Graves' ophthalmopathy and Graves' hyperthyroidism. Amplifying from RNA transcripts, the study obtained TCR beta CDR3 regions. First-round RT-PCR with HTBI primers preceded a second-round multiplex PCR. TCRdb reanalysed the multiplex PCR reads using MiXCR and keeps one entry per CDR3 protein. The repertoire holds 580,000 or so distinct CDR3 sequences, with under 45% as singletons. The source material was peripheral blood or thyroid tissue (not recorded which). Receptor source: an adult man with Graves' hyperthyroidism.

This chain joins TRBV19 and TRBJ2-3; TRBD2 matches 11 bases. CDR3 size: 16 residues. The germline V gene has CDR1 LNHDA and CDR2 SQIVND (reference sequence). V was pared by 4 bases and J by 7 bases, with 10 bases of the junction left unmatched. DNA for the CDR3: TGTGCCAGTAGTACCGAAATAGCGGGAGGGCGGAATACGCAGTATTTT. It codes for CASSTEIAGGRNTQYF.

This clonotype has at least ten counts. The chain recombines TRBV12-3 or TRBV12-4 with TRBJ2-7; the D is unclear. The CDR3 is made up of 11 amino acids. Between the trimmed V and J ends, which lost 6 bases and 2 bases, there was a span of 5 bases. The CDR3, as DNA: TGTGCCAGCAGCTCTACCTACGAGCAGTACTTC. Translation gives CASSSTYEQYF.

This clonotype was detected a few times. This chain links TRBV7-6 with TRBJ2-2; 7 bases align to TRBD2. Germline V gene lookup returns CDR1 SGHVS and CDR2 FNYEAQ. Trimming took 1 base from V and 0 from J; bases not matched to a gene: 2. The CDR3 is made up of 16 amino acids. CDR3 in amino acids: CASSLGGSANTGELFF. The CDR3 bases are TGTGCCAGCAGCTTAGGCGGGAGTGCGAACACCGGGGAGCTGTTTTTT.

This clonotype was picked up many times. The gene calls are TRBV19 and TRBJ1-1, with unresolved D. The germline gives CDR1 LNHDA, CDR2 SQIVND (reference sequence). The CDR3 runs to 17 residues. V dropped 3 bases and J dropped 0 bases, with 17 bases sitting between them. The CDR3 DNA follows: TGTGCCAGTAGTATCCGGTCTTCCCCGTTCATGAACACTGAAGCTTTCTTT. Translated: CASSIRSSPFMNTEAFF.

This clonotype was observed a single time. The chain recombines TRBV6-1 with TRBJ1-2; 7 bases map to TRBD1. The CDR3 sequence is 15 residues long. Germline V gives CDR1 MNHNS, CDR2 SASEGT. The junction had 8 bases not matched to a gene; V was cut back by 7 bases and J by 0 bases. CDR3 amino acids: CASTVIDRANYGYTF. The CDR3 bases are TGTGCCAGCACCGTGATTGACAGGGCTAACTATGGCTACACCTTC.

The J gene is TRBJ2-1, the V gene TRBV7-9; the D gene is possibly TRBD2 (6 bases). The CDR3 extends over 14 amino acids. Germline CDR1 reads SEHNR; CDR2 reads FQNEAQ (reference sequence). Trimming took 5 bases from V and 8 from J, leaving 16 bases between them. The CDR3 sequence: CASSQDEGEDEQFF. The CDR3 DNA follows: TGTGCCAGCAGCCAAGATGAAGGGGAGGATGAGCAGTTCTTC.

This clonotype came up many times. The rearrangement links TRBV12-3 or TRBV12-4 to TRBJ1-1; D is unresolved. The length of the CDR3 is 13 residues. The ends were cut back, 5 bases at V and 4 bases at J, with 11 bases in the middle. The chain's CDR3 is CASSVLRRTEAFF. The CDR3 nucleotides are TGTGCCAGCAGTGTTCTACGCCGCACTGAAGCTTTCTTT.

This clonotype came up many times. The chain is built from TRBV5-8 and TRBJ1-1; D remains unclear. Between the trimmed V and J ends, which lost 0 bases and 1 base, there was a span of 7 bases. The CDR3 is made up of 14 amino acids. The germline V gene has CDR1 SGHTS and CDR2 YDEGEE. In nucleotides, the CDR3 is TGTGCCAGCAGCTTGGAATTGGGGAACACTGAAGCTTTCTTT. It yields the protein CASSLELGNTEAFF.

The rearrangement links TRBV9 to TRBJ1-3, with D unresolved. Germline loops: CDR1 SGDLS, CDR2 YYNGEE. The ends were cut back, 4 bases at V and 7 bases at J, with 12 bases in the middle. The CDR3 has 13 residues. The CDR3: CASSLGSSNTIYF. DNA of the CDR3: TGTGCCAGCAGCCTCGGGAGCTCGAACACCATATATTTT. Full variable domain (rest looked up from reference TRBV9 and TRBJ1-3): DSGVTQTPKHLITATGQRVTLRCSPRSGDLSVYWYQQSLDQGLQFLIQYYNGEERAKGNILERFSAQQFPDLHSELNLSSLELGDSALYFCASSLGSSNTIYFGEGSWLTVV.

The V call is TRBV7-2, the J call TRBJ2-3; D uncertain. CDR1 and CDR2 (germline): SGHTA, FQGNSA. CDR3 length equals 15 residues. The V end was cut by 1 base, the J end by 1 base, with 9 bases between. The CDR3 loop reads CASSLGVVGTDTQYF. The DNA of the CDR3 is TGTGCCAGCAGCTTAGGGGTAGTTGGCACAGATACGCAGTATTTT.

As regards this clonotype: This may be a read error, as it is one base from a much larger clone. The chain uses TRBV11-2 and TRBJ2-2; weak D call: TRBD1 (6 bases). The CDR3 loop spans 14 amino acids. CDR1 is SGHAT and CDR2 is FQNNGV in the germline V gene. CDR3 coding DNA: TGTGCCAGCAGCCCCAACAGGGACACCGGGGAGCTGGTTTTT. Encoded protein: CASSPNRDTGELVF. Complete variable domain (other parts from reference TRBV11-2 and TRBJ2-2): EAGVAQSPRYKIIEKRQSVAFWCNPISGHATLYWYQQILGQGPKLLIQFQNNGVVDDSQLPKDRFSAERLKGVDSTLKIQPAKLEDSAVYLCASSPNRDTGELVFGEGSRLTVL.

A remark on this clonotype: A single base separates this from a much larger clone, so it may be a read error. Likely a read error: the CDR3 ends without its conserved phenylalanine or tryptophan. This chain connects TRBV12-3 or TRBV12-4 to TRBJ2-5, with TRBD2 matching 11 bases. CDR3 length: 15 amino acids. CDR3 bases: TGTGCTAGTGCGCAGGGACTAGCGGACCAAGAGACCCAGTACCTC. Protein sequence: CASAQGLADQETQYL.

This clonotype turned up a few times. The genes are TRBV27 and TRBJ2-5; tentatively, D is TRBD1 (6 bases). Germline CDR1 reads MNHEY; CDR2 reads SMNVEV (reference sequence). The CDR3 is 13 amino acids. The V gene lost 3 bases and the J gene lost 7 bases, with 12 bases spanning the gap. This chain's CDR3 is CASSFQGSGTQYF. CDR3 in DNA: TGTGCCAGCAGTTTTCAGGGGTCGGGGACCCAGTACTTC.

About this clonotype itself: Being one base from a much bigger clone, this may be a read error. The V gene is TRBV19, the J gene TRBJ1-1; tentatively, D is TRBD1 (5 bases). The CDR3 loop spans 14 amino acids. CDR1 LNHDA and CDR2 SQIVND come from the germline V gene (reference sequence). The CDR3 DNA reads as TGTGTCAGTAGTTCGGACACCATGAACACTGAAGCTTTCTTT. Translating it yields CVSSSDTMNTEAFF.

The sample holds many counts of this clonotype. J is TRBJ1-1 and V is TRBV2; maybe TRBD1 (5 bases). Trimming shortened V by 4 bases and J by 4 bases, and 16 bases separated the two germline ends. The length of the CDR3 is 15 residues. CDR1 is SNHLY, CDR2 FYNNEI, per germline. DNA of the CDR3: TGTGCCAGCAGTGGGATGGGGGTGGGGCGCACTGAAGCTTTCTTT. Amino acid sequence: CASSGMGVGRTEAFF.

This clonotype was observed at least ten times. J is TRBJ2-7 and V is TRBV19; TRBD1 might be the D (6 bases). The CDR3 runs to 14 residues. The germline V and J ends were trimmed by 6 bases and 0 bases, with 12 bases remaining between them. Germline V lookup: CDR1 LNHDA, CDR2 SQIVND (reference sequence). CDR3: CASRPTGSSYEQYF. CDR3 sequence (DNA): TGTGCCAGTAGGCCAACAGGGAGCTCCTACGAGCAGTACTTC.

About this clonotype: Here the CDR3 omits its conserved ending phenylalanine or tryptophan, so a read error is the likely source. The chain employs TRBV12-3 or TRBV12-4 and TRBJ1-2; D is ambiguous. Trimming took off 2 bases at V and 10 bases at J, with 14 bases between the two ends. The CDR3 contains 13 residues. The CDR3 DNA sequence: TGTGCCAGCAGTTTAATCGGCCCTTCTGACTACACCCTC. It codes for CASSLIGPSDYTL.

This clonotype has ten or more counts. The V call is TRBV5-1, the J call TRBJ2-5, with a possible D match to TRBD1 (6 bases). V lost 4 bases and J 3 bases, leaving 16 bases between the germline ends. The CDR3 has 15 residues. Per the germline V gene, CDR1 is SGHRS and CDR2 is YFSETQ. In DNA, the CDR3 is TGCGCCAGCAGCATAGAAGACAGGTTGGAAGAGACCCAGTACTTC. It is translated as CASSIEDRLEETQYF. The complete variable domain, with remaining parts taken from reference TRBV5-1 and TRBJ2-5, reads KAGVTQTPRYLIKTRGQQVTLSCSPISGHRSVSWYQQTPGQGLQFLFEYFSETQRNKGNFPGRFSGRQFSNSRSEMNVSTLELGDSALYLCASSIEDRLEETQYFGPGTRLLVL.

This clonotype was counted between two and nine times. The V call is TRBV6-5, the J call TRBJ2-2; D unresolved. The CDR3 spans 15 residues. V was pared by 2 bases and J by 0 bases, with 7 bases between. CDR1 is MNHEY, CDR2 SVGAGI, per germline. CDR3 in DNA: TGTGCCAGCAGTTACGGTCCCTCGAACACCGGGGAGCTGTTTTTT. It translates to CASSYGPSNTGELFF.

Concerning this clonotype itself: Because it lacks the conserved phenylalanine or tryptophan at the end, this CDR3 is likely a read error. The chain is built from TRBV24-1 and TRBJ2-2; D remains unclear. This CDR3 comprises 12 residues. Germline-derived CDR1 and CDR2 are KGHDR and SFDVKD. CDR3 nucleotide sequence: TGTGCCAGCAGTTTAGATGGCGGGGAGCTGTTTCTT. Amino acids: CASSLDGGELFL.

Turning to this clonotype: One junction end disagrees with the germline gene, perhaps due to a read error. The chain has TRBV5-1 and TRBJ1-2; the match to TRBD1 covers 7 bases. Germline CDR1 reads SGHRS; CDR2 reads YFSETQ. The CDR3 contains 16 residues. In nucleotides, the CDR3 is TGTGCCAGCAGCTTTAGGGGGACAGCAGCTAACTATGGCTACACCTTC. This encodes CASSFRGTAANYGYTF.